The entry that follows covers one T cell receptor beta chain sequence. The antigen it binds to is not known. No base quality information exists; no much larger clone differs at one position. The sample is drawn from a study of chemoradiotherapy in HPV16-positive cancers (dated by TCRdb to about 2022). Regarding the study in general: Using functional T-cell assays on cells from two HPV16-positive patients, the researchers defined candidate HPV-specific T-cell clones and common TCR motifs. The study asked whether T-cell immunity against the HPV oncoproteins E6 and E7 changes during chemoradiotherapy and whether it affects survival. The candidate HPV-specific TCRs and motifs were then tracked in TCR repertoires from over 80 patients with HPV-related cancers. The paper's findings and limits, for the study overall: Expansion of candidate HPV-specific clones and E7-related TCR motifs was observed in the tumor microenvironment during treatment, whereas no such expansion was observed for non-HPV-specific T cells. The functional definition of HPV-specific T cells was derived from only two HPV16-positive patients, and the survival association was reported for HPV16-positive patients. Among HPV16-positive patients, expansion of HPV-responsive T cells during chemoradiotherapy was associated with better recurrence-free survival.

Receptor amplification or capture employed the immunoSEQ multiplex PCR assay. TCRdb obtained this table from immuneACCESS and retained in-frame rearrangements with V and J assigned. These tables miss some clones; where compared with another copy, unresolved V genes account for less than half of the shortfall, and the remainder is unexplained. The sample table contains around 30,000 clones; only one count was recorded for roughly 90% of them. The ten largest clonotypes hold 3% to 4.5% of the sample. Repertoires were sampled multiple times during chemoradiotherapy, which allowed clonal expansion in the tumor microenvironment to be followed. Inclusive of the bounding cysteine and phenylalanine, the CDR3 is 11 residues long. Here the CDR3 DNA is all that survives: 33 bases in frame from base 1. The germline ends are 3 bases apart after V is trimmed by 2 bases and J by 6 bases. Looking up the germline V gene (reference sequence) yields CDR1 MNHEY and CDR2 SMNVEV.

This sequence originates from a human donor with HPV-associated anogenital cancer. This chain joins TRBV27 to TRBJ2-3; no confident D gene assignment can be made. The specimen was blood, collected from a patient who underwent chemoradiotherapy. The nucleotide sequence is TGTGCCAGCAGTTTAAGGGATACGCAGTATTTT. This yields the protein CASSLRDTQYF.